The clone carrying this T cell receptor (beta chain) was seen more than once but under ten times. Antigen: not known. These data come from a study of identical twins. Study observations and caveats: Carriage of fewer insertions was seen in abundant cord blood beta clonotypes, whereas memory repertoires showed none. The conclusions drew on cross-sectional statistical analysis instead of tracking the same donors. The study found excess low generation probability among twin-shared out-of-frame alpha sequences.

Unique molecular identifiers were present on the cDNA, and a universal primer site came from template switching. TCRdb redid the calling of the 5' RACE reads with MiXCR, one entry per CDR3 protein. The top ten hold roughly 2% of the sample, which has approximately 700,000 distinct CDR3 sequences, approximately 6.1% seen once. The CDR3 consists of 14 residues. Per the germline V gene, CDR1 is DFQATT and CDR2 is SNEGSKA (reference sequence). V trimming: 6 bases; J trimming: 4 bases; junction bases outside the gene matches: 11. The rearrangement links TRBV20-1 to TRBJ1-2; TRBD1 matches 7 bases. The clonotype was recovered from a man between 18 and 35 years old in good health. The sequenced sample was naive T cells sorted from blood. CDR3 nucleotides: TGCAGTGCAACCCCGGGAGGGGGCGTCTATGGCTACACCTTC. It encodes CSATPGGGVYGYTF.